This T cell receptor (beta chain) was identified in a study of immune cell composition in non-small cell lung cancer. Measured with immunoSEQ multiplex PCR; TCRdb has only the in-frame clones, and not every one. The sample contains some 2,600 clones, approximately 84% of which appear only once. The V end was cut by 1 base, the J end by 6 bases, with 14 bases between. The CDR3 length is 15 residues. Germline V lookup: CDR1 SGHRS, CDR2 YFSETQ. Genomic DNA came from frozen unsorted single-cell suspensions. The chain recombines TRBV5-1 with TRBJ2-1; D possibly corresponds to TRBD2 (5 bases). The sample comprised lung tumor tissue. The clonotype comes from a human donor with non-small cell lung cancer. The CDR3: CASSLWPLAGNEQFF. The CDR3 DNA reads TGCGCCAGCAGCTTGTGGCCTCTAGCAGGCAATGAGCAGTTCTTC. The complete variable domain, with remaining parts taken from reference TRBV5-1 and TRBJ2-1, reads KAGVTQTPRYLIKTRGQQVTLSCSPISGHRSVSWYQQTPGQGLQFLFEYFSETQRNKGNFPGRFSGRQFSNSRSEMNVSTLELGDSALYLCASSLWPLAGNEQFFGPGTRLTVL.